These 28 T cell receptor beta chains share one sample of origin, sequenced in a study of blood T cell repertoires in COVID-19. Method: immunoSEQ multiplex PCR; TCRdb's copy keeps in-frame clones and lacks some. Counted here are roughly 280,000 clones, approximately 90% occurring once; the ten biggest clones make up approximately 3%. The sequenced sample consisted of PBMCs or T cells enriched from blood (not recorded which). The source is a man between 40 and 49 years old who had been exposed to COVID-19.

J is TRBJ2-6 and V is TRBV18; 8 positions match TRBD2. V was clipped by 1 base and J by 0 bases; unmatched bases: 11. This CDR3 spans 20 amino acids. Germline-derived CDR1 and CDR2 are KGHSH and LQKENI. The CDR3 bases are TGTGCCAGCTCACCACGTTCCTCTAGCGGGTATAGCTCTGGGGCCAACGTCCTGACTTTC. Residues: CASSPRSSSGYSSGANVLTF.

This chain uses TRBV30 with TRBJ1-1, with a possible D match to TRBD1 (6 bases). Germline values: CDR1 GTSNPN, CDR2 SVGIG (reference sequence). This CDR3 has 13 amino acids. V lost 3 bases to trimming and J lost 5 bases, with 13 bases between them. The CDR3 here is CAWRRTAGTEAFF. DNA of the CDR3: TGTGCCTGGAGAAGGACAGCGGGGACTGAAGCTTTCTTT.

V gene TRBV29-1 combines with J gene TRBJ1-2; 11 bases line up with TRBD1. The CDR3 runs 13 residues. Per the germline V gene, CDR1 is SQVTM and CDR2 is ANQGSEA. Unmatched junction bases numbered 2, after V lost 4 bases and J lost 4 bases. This CDR3 is CSVGGTGGYGYTF. As DNA, the CDR3 is TGCAGCGTTGGGGGGACAGGGGGCTATGGCTACACCTTC.

The chain has TRBV28 and TRBJ2-2; TRBD1 might be the D (6 bases). V was shortened by 6 bases and J by 1 base, with 9 bases between the two germline ends. CDR1 and CDR2 (germline): MDHEN, SYDVKM. The CDR3 runs 14 residues. CDR3 DNA sequence: TGTGCCAGCAGCGGGGACAAGAACACCGGGGAGCTGTTTTTT. Encoded protein: CASSGDKNTGELFF. Based on the CDR3 plus reference TRBV28 and TRBJ2-2, the full variable domain is DVKVTQSSRYLVKRTGEKVFLECVQDMDHENMFWYRQDPGLGLRLIYFSYDVKMKEKGDIPEGYSVSREKKERFSLILESASTNQTSMYLCASSGDKNTGELFFGEGSRLTVL.

The chain combines TRBV6-5 with TRBJ2-2; TRBD2 matches at 7 bases. V lost 2 bases, J lost 0 bases, and 0 bases stayed unmatched. Germline V CDR1 and CDR2: MNHEY, SVGAGI. CDR3 size: 15 residues. CDR3 sequence reads: CASSYGTTNTGELFF. The CDR3 nucleotides are TGTGCCAGCAGTTACGGGACTACGAACACCGGGGAGCTGTTTTTT.

This chain links TRBV5-1 with TRBJ1-4; D may be TRBD1 (5 bases). Germline V gives CDR1 SGHRS, CDR2 YFSETQ. Deletions cut 7 bases from V and 4 bases from J, with 14 bases between. The CDR3 consists of 14 residues. The CDR3 loop is CASRNGGGNEKLFF. The CDR3 nucleotides read TGCGCCAGCCGCAACGGCGGGGGTAATGAAAAACTGTTTTTT.

V and J are TRBV14 and TRBJ2-3; tentative D call: TRBD2 (6 bases). CDR1 and CDR2 (germline): SGHDN, FVKESK. Trimming took off 4 bases at V and 6 bases at J, with 11 bases between the two ends. This CDR3 region has 13 residues. The CDR3 sequence is CASSRGGADTQYF. The CDR3 DNA follows: TGTGCCAGCAGCCGTGGAGGGGCGGATACGCAGTATTTT.

This clone came up once. The CDR3 sequence is CASSPGTGGTYEQYF. CDR3 DNA sequence: TGTGCCAGCAGCCCTGGGACAGGGGGGACGTACGAGCAGTACTTC. The chain recombines TRBV7-9 with TRBJ2-7, with TRBD1 matching 11 bases. Germline assignment: CDR1 SEHNR and CDR2 FQNEAQ (reference sequence). V lost 5 bases, J lost 4 bases, and 7 bases stayed unmatched. The CDR3 has 15 amino acids.

The V gene is TRBV27, the J gene TRBJ2-3, with D unresolved. Trimming removed 2 bases from V and 0 bases from J, with 9 bases in between. The length of the CDR3 is 15 residues. Looked up from germline, CDR1 is MNHEY and CDR2 is SMNVEV (reference sequence). The CDR3 loop reads CASSLLVASTDTQYF. CDR3 in DNA: TGTGCCAGCAGTTTACTAGTGGCTAGCACAGATACGCAGTATTTT.

The V call is TRBV5-1, the J call TRBJ1-1; D is perhaps TRBD1 (5 bases). The germline V gene encodes CDR1 SGHRS and CDR2 YFSETQ. The CDR3 loop spans 15 amino acids. The germline V and J ends were trimmed by 1 base and 0 bases, with 10 bases remaining between them. DNA for the CDR3: TGCGCCAGCAGCTTGACCAGGGTCATGAACACTGAAGCTTTCTTT. Amino acid sequence: CASSLTRVMNTEAFF.

The rearrangement links TRBV30 to TRBJ1-1, with 8 bases lining up with TRBD1. Germline V lookup: CDR1 GTSNPN, CDR2 SVGIG (reference sequence). V trimming: 0 bases; J trimming: 6 bases; junction bases outside the gene matches: 6. The CDR3 contains 14 residues. In DNA form, the CDR3 reads TGTGCCTGGAGTGTAACAGGGGGTAACCCTGAAGCTTTCTTT. Translation: CAWSVTGGNPEAFF.

J is TRBJ2-1 and V is TRBV11-3, with D perhaps TRBD1 (5 bases). V dropped 4 bases and J dropped 4 bases, with 17 bases sitting between them. The CDR3 extends over 16 amino acids. Per the germline V gene, CDR1 is SGHNT and CDR2 is YENEEA. The CDR3 DNA is TGTGCCAGCAGCTCCTGGGGCAGCGCAACATACAATGAGCAGTTCTTC. Protein product: CASSSWGSATYNEQFF.

The chain uses TRBV9 and TRBJ1-1; D is unclear. The CDR3 has 14 amino acids. V lost 2 bases and J lost 1, with 9 bases in between. Germline values: CDR1 SGDLS, CDR2 YYNGEE. The CDR3: CASSVLPENTEAFF. CDR3 sequence (DNA): TGTGCCAGCAGCGTCCTACCCGAGAACACTGAAGCTTTCTTT.

The chain employs TRBV30 and TRBJ1-2; D gene unclear. Looked up from germline, CDR1 is GTSNPN and CDR2 is SVGIG (reference sequence). The CDR3 covers 14 residues. V lost 8 bases to trimming and J lost 2 bases, with 18 bases between them. The CDR3 bases are TGTGCCAGATACACCCCGAATCCCAACTATGGCTACACCTTC. Translated, it gives CARYTPNPNYGYTF.

V gene TRBV28 combines with J gene TRBJ2-3; 7 positions agree with TRBD2. This CDR3 spans 15 amino acids. In germline, CDR1 is MDHEN, CDR2 SYDVKM. V lost 3 bases and J lost 2; bases outside the gene matches: 5. The CDR3 DNA is TGTGCCAGCAGTTTTGCGGGAGCGTTCACAGATACGCAGTATTTT. Protein product: CASSFAGAFTDTQYF.

V and J are TRBV6-4 and TRBJ2-2; tentative D call: TRBD2 (6 bases). This CDR3 has 14 amino acids. The V and J ends lost 4 bases and 1 base respectively, with 7 bases between them. Per the germline V gene, CDR1 is MRHNA and CDR2 is SNTAGT. CDR3 region: CASSGGKNTGELFF. CDR3 bases: TGTGCCAGCAGTGGCGGGAAGAACACCGGGGAGCTGTTTTTT.

The rearrangement joins TRBV25-1 to TRBJ2-1; tentatively, D is TRBD2 (6 bases). Trimming removed 1 base from V and 7 bases from J, with 8 bases in between. This CDR3 contains 13 residues. Germline V CDR1 and CDR2: MGHDK, SYGVNS. The CDR3 loop is CASSEWGGNEQFF. The CDR3 coding sequence is TGTGCCAGCAGTGAATGGGGAGGTAATGAGCAGTTCTTC.

V usage is TRBV29-1 and J usage is TRBJ1-1, with 7 positions matching TRBD1. The V gene end was trimmed by 7 bases and the J gene end by 4 bases; junction bases not matched to a gene: 9. The germline CDR1 and CDR2 sequences are SQVTM and ANQGSEA. The CDR3 sequence is 13 residues long. The CDR3 coding sequence is TGCAGCGCCCTCCGGGACAGTTCCACTGAAGCTTTCTTT. This codes for CSALRDSSTEAFF.

V and J are TRBV10-3 and TRBJ2-2, with D maybe TRBD2 (6 bases). CDR3 length: 12 residues. The V end lost 6 bases, the J end lost 5 bases, and 7 bases lay between the germline ends. Germline V lookup: CDR1 ENHRY, CDR2 SYGVKD. DNA of the CDR3: TGTGCCATCAGGGGGGGTACCGGGGAGCTGTTTTTT. Translating gives CAIRGGTGELFF.

The chain couples TRBV19 to TRBJ1-3; TRBD1 might be the D (6 bases). V was shortened by 5 bases and J by 0 bases, with 14 bases between the two germline ends. The germline gives CDR1 LNHDA, CDR2 SQIVND (reference sequence). The CDR3 has 16 amino acids. This CDR3 reads CASSPPTGGSGNTIYF. CDR3 in DNA: TGTGCCAGTAGTCCCCCGACAGGCGGCTCTGGAAACACCATATATTTT.

The chain recombines TRBV28 with TRBJ2-7, with a possible D match to TRBD1 (5 bases). Germline CDR1 reads MDHEN; CDR2 reads SYDVKM. The CDR3 covers 12 residues. Trimming removed 0 bases at V and 9 bases at J, with 9 bases between. The CDR3 bases are TGTGCCAGCAGTTTATGGGGTCAGGGGCAGTACTTC. Protein: CASSLWGQGQYF.

The chain has TRBV4-3 and TRBJ1-3; D remains ambiguous. Trimming removed 4 bases at V and 4 bases at J, with 14 bases between. The germline gives CDR1 LGHNA, CDR2 YSLEER. CDR3 length equals 15 residues. In DNA form, the CDR3 reads TGCGCCAGCAGCCCTTCCCCTACGTCAGGAAACACCATATATTTT. Translating gives CASSPSPTSGNTIYF.

The gene calls are TRBV4-2 and TRBJ1-6; D is possibly TRBD1 (6 bases). With 0 bases removed from V and 6 bases from J, the gap between germline ends came to 9 bases. In germline, CDR1 is LGHNA, CDR2 YNFKEQ. This CDR3 spans 15 amino acids. DNA for the CDR3: TGTGCCAGCAGCCAAGATTACAGGGCTAATTCACCCCTCCACTTT. It yields the protein CASSQDYRANSPLHF.

The V gene is TRBV9, the J gene TRBJ1-3, with D tentatively TRBD1 (6 bases). CDR1 SGDLS and CDR2 YYNGEE come from the germline V gene. V was cut by 0 bases and J by 0 bases, with 7 bases left in between. CDR3 length: 15 amino acids. CDR3 bases: TGTGCCAGCAGCGTAGAGGGGGTCTCTGGAAACACCATATATTTT. Amino acids: CASSVEGVSGNTIYF. The variable domain in full, completed from reference TRBV9 and TRBJ1-3, reads DSGVTQTPKHLITATGQRVTLRCSPRSGDLSVYWYQQSLDQGLQFLIQYYNGEERAKGNILERFSAQQFPDLHSELNLSSLELGDSALYFCASSVEGVSGNTIYFGEGSWLTVV.

The genes are TRBV7-2 and TRBJ2-1, with TRBD2 matching over 10 bases. The CDR3 totals 15 residues. Germline V lookup: CDR1 SGHTA, CDR2 FQGNSA. Trimming at V came to 3 bases and at J to 10 bases, leaving 9 bases not matched to a gene. The CDR3 DNA reads as TGTGCCAGCAGCTTTAAAGCGGGAGGGCACGGGGAGCAGTTCTTC. Its protein is CASSFKAGGHGEQFF.

The gene calls are TRBV30 and TRBJ1-2, with a weak D call TRBD1 (6 bases). The V and J ends lost 0 bases and 3 bases respectively, with 8 bases between them. The CDR3 has 13 residues. Looked up from germline, CDR1 is GTSNPN and CDR2 is SVGIG (reference sequence). The CDR3 sequence: CAWSVRQDYGYTF. In DNA form, the CDR3 reads TGTGCCTGGAGTGTACGACAGGACTATGGCTACACCTTC.

The chain couples TRBV28 to TRBJ1-6, with 9 bases lining up with TRBD1. Germline CDR1 MDHEN, CDR2 SYDVKM. J lost 10 bases, V lost 6 bases, and 10 bases had no gene match. This CDR3 is built from 15 residues. In DNA, the CDR3 is TGTGCCAGCAGCCCCGGGACAGGGTTACGGTCACCCCTCCACTTT. It specifies CASSPGTGLRSPLHF. The full variable domain, in which reference TRBV28 and TRBJ1-6 provide the parts outside the CDR3, is DVKVTQSSRYLVKRTGEKVFLECVQDMDHENMFWYRQDPGLGLRLIYFSYDVKMKEKGDIPEGYSVSREKKERFSLILESASTNQTSMYLCASSPGTGLRSPLHFGNGTRLTVT.

This clone was seen only a few times. The chain employs TRBV5-4 and TRBJ1-5, with TRBD1 matching over 8 bases. Looked up from germline, CDR1 is SGHNT and CDR2 is YYREEE (reference sequence). CDR3 length: 18 residues. V lost 0 bases, J lost 1 base, and 9 bases stayed unmatched. This CDR3 reads CASSLGGPGGGSNQPQHF. CDR3 DNA sequence: TGTGCCAGCAGCTTGGGTGGGCCAGGGGGCGGAAGCAATCAGCCCCAGCATTTT.